This T cell receptor (beta chain) emerged from a study of blood T cell repertoires in COVID-19. The CDR3 length is 15 residues. CDR1 SGHNT and CDR2 YYREEE come from the germline V gene (reference sequence). Trimming took 4 bases from V and 0 from J, leaving 13 bases between them. The repertoire was sequenced with immunoSEQ multiplex PCR; TCRdb's copy has only in-frame clones and lacks some. The table lists roughly 200,000 clones, around four fifths of them singletons. J is TRBJ1-1 and V is TRBV5-4; possibly TRBD1 for D (5 bases). The receptor was derived from a middle-aged man with active or convalescent COVID-19. Sequencing was performed on peripheral blood. The CDR3 nucleotides are TGTGCCAGCAGCACCGACAGAAACATGAACACTGAAGCTTTCTTT. The encoded protein is CASSTDRNMNTEAFF.